This is a list of T cell receptor beta chains from one sample in a study of OX40 agonist ivuxolimab in advanced cancers. The repertoire was sequenced with immunoSEQ multiplex PCR; TCRdb's copy has only in-frame clones and lacks some. The sample yields around 110,000 clones, about nine tenths seen once. Sequences were derived from CD4+ or CD8+ T cells sorted from blood, sampled in a trial of the OX40 agonist ivuxolimab. The receptors shown here come from an adult with an advanced solid tumor such as melanoma, head and neck, liver or kidney cancer. Each CDR3 is given with its conserved first and last residue. A clone size is listed for some rows: how often the clone was seen (once, few, many), or a class if it is expanded.

>TRBV7-2|once|TRBJ2-5
CASSSPDRGETQYF
>TRBV6-5|NA|TRBJ1-2
CASSPRQGIGGYTF
>TRBV7-2|NA|TRBJ2-3
CASSLVKGYTDTQYF
>TRBV25-1|NA|TRBJ2-7
CASSESLQGGGEQYF
>TRBV6-5|NA|TRBJ1-4
CASSPRAGRNEKLFF
>TRBV5-4|NA|TRBJ1-3
CASSTDGFGNTIYF
>TRBV9|NA|TRBJ1-2
CASSVEPVSGYTF
>TRBV6-5|few|TRBJ2-2
CASTDLSTRTGELFF
>TRBV5-1|NA|TRBJ1-5
CASSPNTNQPQHF
>TRBV28|NA|TRBJ2-7
CASSYQVPSSYEQYF
>TRBV7-2|NA|TRBJ2-3
CASSLLMYTDTQYF
>TRBV18|NA|TRBJ2-2
CASSPTGLAGTGELFF
>TRBV27|NA|TRBJ2-3
CASLALSGGAQYF
>TRBV7-2|once|TRBJ2-3
CASSWVTGTSGTDTQYF
>TRBV18|NA|TRBJ2-7
CASSLRRDSVYEQYF
>TRBV5-1|NA|TRBJ2-1
CASSLRGQGVGEQFF
>TRBV7-2|NA|TRBJ1-1
CASSLIMNTEAFF
>TRBV4-1|NA|TRBJ1-1
CASSKQVNTEAFF
>TRBV7-3|NA|TRBJ2-3
CASSRSQSTDTQYF
>TRBV28|NA|TRBJ2-7
CASSLSDRGTTYEQYF
>TRBV7-9|few|TRBJ2-3
CASSPGGAGPFHTDTQYF
>TRBV7-3|NA|TRBJ2-3
CASSPLTSGRRNTQYF
>TRBV7-9|once|TRBJ2-2
CASSLGAYTGELFF
>TRBV19|NA|TRBJ1-2
CASSIEQGSGGYTF
>TRBV6-6|NA|TRBJ2-7
CASKGAGGIEQYF
>TRBV7-2|NA|TRBJ2-5
CASSFAKGQETQYF
>TRBV14|NA|TRBJ2-3
CASSQILAGTDTQYF
>TRBV7-2|NA|TRBJ1-6
CASSSPGGNSPLHF